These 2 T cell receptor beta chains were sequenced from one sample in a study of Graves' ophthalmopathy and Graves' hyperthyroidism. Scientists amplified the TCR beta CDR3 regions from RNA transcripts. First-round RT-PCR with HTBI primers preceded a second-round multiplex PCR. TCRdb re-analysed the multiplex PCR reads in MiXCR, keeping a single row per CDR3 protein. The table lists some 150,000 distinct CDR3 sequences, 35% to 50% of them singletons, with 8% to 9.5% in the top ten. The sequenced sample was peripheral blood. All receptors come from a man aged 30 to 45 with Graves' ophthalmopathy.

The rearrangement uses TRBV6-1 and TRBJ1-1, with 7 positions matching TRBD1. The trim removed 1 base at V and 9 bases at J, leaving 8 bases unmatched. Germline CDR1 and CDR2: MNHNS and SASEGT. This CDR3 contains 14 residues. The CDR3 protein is CASSEGAGRGQAFF. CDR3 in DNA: TGTGCCAGCAGTGAAGGCGCAGGGAGGGGGCAAGCTTTCTTT.

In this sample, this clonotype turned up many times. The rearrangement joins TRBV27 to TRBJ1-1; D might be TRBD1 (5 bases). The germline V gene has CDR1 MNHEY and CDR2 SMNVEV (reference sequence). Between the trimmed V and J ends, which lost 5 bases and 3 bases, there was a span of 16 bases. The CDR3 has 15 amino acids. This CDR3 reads CASSSTKGSDTEAFF. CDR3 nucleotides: TGTGCCAGCAGTAGCACCAAGGGGTCGGACACTGAAGCTTTCTTT.